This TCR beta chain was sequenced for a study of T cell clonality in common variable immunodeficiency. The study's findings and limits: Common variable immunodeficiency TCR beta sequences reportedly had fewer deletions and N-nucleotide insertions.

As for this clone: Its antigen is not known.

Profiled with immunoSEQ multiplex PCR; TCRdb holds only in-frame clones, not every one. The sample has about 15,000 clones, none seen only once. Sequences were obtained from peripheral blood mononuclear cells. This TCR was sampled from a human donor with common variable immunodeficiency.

The CDR3 bases that were read are TGTGCCAGCAGCTTGGACGCGGGCTCCTACGAG. It encodes CASSLDAGSYE. The full CDR3 reads CASSLDAGSYEQYF. The rearrangement uses TRBV5-6 and TRBJ2-7, with a tentative D call TRBD2 (5 bases). The read terminates 3 residues ahead of where the CDR3 ends, so the germline J gene completes it. The germline V gene has CDR1 SGHDT and CDR2 YYEEEE. Trimming took off 0 bases at V and 0 bases at J, with 7 bases between the two ends. CDR3 length: 14 residues.